This T cell receptor (beta chain) was identified in a study of T cell changes during pregnancy in multiple sclerosis. The CDR3 contains 19 residues. In germline, CDR1 is GTSNPN, CDR2 SVGIG (reference sequence). The trim removed 4 bases at V and 12 bases at J, leaving 22 bases unmatched. Only in-frame clones appear in the TCRdb table, and some are missing; sequencing was by immunoSEQ multiplex PCR. The data hold over 70,000 clones, with 92% observed a single time. The chain is built from TRBV30 and TRBJ2-1, with 15 nucleotides matching TRBD2. This TCR derives from a female donor in good health, enrolled as a control in a pregnancy study. Source: peripheral blood, taken in the first trimester of pregnancy. This chain's CDR3 is CAWKAPGLAGGGYGLGQFF. The CDR3 nucleotides are TGTGCCTGGAAAGCTCCCGGACTAGCGGGAGGGGGCTATGGGCTAGGGCAGTTCTTC.